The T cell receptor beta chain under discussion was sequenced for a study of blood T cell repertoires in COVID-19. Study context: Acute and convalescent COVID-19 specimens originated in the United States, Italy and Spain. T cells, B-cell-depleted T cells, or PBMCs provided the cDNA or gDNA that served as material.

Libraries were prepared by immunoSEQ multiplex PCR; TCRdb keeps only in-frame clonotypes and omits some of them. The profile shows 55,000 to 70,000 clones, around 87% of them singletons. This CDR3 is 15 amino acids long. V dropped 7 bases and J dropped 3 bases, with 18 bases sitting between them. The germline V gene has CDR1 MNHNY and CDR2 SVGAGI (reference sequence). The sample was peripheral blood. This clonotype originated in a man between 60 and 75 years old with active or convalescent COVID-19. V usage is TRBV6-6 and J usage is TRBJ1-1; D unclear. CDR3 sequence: CASNSIGGWDTEAFF. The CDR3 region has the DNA TGTGCCAGCAATTCTATAGGAGGGTGGGACACTGAAGCTTTCTTT.